The 3 T cell receptor beta chains reported below all come from one sample, sequenced in a study of CXCR3-negative and CXCR3-positive naive CD8 T cells. With UMI labels, 5' RACE was used to prepare the TRB cDNA libraries. TCRdb reprocessed the 5' RACE reads; each CDR3 protein has one entry and no DNA is given. The specimen's table records around 41,000 distinct CDR3 sequences. Input material: memory CD8+ T cells from blood. The origin of the receptors is a human donor in good health. Some clones in this sample may be carry-over from other donors' samples.

The chain joins TRBV5-1 to TRBJ2-7. The germline CDR1 and CDR2 sequences are SGHRS and YFSETQ. The CDR3 consists of 15 residues. The CDR3 is CASSSGLAGSYEQYF.

This CDR3 reads CSAPGGWDETNEKLFF. The chain combines TRBV20-1 with TRBJ1-4; TCRdb gives TRBD1 as the D gene, but with no DNA this cannot be confirmed. From germline, CDR1 is DFQATT and CDR2 SNEGSKA (reference sequence). CDR3 length equals 16 residues.

The chain recombines TRBV28 with TRBJ2-2; lacking DNA, the TRBD2 call made by TCRdb goes unchecked. The CDR3 is 16 residues long. Germline CDR1 reads MDHEN; CDR2 reads SYDVKM. The CDR3 region is CASSLASGRYTGELFF. Together with reference TRBV28 and TRBJ2-2, the CDR3 gives the full variable domain: DVKVTQSSRYLVKRTGEKVFLECVQDMDHENMFWYRQDPGLGLRLIYFSYDVKMKEKGDIPEGYSVSREKKERFSLILESASTNQTSMYLCASSLASGRYTGELFFGEGSRLTVL.